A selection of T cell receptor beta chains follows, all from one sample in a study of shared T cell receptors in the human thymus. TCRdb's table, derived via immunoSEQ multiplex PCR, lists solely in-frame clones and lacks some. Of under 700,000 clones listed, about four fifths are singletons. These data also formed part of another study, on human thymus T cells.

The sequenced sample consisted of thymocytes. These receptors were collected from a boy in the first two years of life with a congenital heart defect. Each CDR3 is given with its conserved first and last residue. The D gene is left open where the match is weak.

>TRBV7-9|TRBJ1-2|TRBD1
CASRLTDRDYGYTF
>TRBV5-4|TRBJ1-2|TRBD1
CASSELAGLQGSNRGGYTF
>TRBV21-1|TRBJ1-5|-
CASSNRPGQGASGQPQHF
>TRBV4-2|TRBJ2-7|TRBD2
CASSQDYPSGRRSSYEQYF
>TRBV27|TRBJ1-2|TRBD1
CVTGPHSTGGPYGYTF
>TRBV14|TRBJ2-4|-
CASSQAQAGPKNIQYF
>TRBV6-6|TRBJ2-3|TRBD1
CASSSQGVVGTDTQYF
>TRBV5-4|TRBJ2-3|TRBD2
CASSETAGTSGRSSTDTQYF
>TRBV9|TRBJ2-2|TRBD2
CASREGLAADTGELFF
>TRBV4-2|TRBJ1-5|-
CASSQEGSGAGGNQPQHF
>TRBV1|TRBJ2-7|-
CTSSPPGGHEQYF
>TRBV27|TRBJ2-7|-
CASSNGLSYEQYF
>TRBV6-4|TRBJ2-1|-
CASKGGLYNEQFF
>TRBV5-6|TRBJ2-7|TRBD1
CASSLAPTGHYEQYF
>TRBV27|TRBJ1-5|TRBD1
CASSLRDRGQPQHF
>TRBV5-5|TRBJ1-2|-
CASCGVGNYGYTF
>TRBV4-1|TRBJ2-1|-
CASSHLAAGSYNEQFF
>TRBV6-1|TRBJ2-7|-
CASSEGWGSSPYEQYF
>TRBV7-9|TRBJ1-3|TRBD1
CASSSRYRGDTGNTIYF
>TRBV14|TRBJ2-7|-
CASSQGPGADEQYF
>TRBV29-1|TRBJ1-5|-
CSGGFNLSNQPQHF
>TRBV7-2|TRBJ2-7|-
CASSPPPGTLPYEQYF
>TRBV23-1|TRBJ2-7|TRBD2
CASSQTRTSASYEQYF
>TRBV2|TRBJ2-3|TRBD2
CASIPPEGLAGTRTDTQYF
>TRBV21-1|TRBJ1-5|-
CASSYSNQPQHF
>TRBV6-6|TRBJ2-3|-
CASSKQTGTDTQYF
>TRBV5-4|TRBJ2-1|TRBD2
CASSFPSGSYNEQFF
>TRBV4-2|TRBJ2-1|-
CASSQVGTGGTSSYNEQFF
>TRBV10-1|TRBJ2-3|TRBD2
CASKISSGFQDTQYF
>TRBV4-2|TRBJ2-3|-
CASTPAQGTEADTQYF
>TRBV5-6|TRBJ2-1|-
CASSSGTREYNEQFF
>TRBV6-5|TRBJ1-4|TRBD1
CASSYLGQSTNEKLFF
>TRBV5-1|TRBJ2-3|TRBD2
CASSLAGGGTDTQYF
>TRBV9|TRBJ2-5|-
CASSVGREGNHRQTQYF
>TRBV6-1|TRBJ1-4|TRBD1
CASSGRQGEKLFF
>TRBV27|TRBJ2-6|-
CASSLSPHSSGANVLTF
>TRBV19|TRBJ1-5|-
CASRLGGFGNQPQHF
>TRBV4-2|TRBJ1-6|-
CASSQRLQQTNNSPLHF
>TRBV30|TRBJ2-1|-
CAWARWGRSNEQFF